The text below deals with one TCR beta chain. No antigen is known for it. These data are taken from a study of blood T cells in healthy people across ages. Study-wide findings and caveats: Per million T cells, the diversity of TCR beta decreased roughly linearly as age advanced.

Next came a second PCR, run for about 6 to 11 cycles, which used a sample-barcoded 5' primer along with a J-beta primer mix. MiXCR, run by TCRdb on the 5' RACE reads, gives a single entry per CDR3 protein. The sample gives 750,000 or so distinct CDR3 sequences, roughly 25% of which show up once; around 9.2% is in the top ten. The germline gives CDR1 SGHRS, CDR2 YFSETQ. This CDR3 is built from 18 residues. J gave up 2 bases and V 6 bases, and 17 bases lay outside the gene matches. All donors came from Russia, were Caucasian and healthy, and spanned ages about 6 to 100. The same specimen was also included in a second study, on T cells of mothers and their children.

The clonotype originates from a boy younger than 18 in good health. The sample taken for sequencing was blood. The J gene is TRBJ2-1, the V gene TRBV5-1; 7 bases map to TRBD2. The CDR3 region has the DNA TGCGCCAGCACCTCAAATAGCGGGTACCAATATACCTACAATGAGCAGTTCTTC. It yields the protein CASTSNSGYQYTYNEQFF.